The clone carrying this T cell receptor (beta chain) was seen only once. The source of the sample is a study of T-cell reconstitution after alpha-beta-depleted transplantation in children. This CDR3 region has 12 residues. Unique molecular identifiers were incorporated into the prepared TCRbeta library. TCRdb independently ran MiXCR on the PCR reads; one entry per CDR3 protein. The sample records about 500,000 distinct CDR3 sequences, roughly 33% being singletons. This clonotype was obtained from a human donor who donated a stem cell graft to a child with aplastic anemia. The genes are TRBV12-3 or TRBV12-4 and TRBJ2-3; 9 bases agree with TRBD2. The sequenced sample was PBMCs from the stem cell graft donor, obtained from the stem cell graft. CDR3 protein: CVSGRNTDTQYF. The CDR3 nucleotides are TGTGTTAGCGGGAGAAACACAGATACGCAGTATTTT.